This TCR beta chain derives from a study of blood T cell repertoires in COVID-19. Study-wide context: From the United States, Italy and Spain came samples of acute and convalescent COVID-19. PBMCs, B-cell-depleted T cells, or T cells provided the cDNA or gDNA that made up the material.

This CDR3 is 14 amino acids long. Between the trimmed V and J ends, which lost 0 bases and 4 bases, there was a span of 10 bases. Germline CDR1 and CDR2: LGHNA and YNFKEQ. Study processing details: Reference gene primer amplification in the assay estimated nucleated cell counts. Generated by immunoSEQ multiplex PCR, the TCRdb table keeps only in-frame clones and is missing some. That table is the source of V, J and clone size, and D and trimming were worked out from the DNA. Among about 240,000 clones, about 83% were seen once, and the ten largest hold about 12%. The sequence derives from an older man with acute or convalescent COVID-19. The sample was peripheral blood. The chain joins TRBV4-2 to TRBJ2-7; D is possibly TRBD1 (5 bases). The CDR3 DNA reads as TGTGCCAGCAGCCAAGACAGGGTTAGGTACGAGCAGTACTTC. Translation: CASSQDRVRYEQYF.